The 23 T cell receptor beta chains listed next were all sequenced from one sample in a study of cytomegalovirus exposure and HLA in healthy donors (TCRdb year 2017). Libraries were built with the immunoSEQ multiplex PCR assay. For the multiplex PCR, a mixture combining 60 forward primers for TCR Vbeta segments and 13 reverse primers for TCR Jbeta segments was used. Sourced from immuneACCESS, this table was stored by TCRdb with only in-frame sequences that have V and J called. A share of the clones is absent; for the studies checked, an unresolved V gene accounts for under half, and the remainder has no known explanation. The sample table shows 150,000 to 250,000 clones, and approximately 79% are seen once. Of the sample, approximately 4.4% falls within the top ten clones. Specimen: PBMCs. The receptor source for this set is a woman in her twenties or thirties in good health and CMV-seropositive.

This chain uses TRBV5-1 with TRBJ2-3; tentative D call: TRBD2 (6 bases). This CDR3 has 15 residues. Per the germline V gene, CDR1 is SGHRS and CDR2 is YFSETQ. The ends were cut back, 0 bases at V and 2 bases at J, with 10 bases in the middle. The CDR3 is CASSLASAFTDTQYF. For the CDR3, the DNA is TGCGCCAGCAGCTTGGCTAGCGCCTTCACAGATACGCAGTATTTT.

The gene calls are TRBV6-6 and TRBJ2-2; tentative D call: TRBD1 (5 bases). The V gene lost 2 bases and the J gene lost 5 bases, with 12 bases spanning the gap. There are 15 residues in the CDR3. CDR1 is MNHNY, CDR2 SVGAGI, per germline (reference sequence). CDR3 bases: TGTGCCAGCAGTTACAAAGGGGTCCAAACCGGGGAGCTGTTTTTT. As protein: CASSYKGVQTGELFF.

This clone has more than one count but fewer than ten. The CDR3 reads CASSESSRRGSTDTQYF. As DNA, the CDR3 is TGTGCCAGCAGTGAAAGCTCCCGCAGGGGCTCGACAGATACGCAGTATTTT. The chain joins TRBV2 to TRBJ2-3; the D gene is possibly TRBD1 (6 bases). The germline V and J ends were trimmed by 2 bases and 3 bases, with 18 bases remaining between them. The V gene's germline CDR1 is SNHLY and CDR2 FYNNEI. This CDR3 has 17 amino acids.

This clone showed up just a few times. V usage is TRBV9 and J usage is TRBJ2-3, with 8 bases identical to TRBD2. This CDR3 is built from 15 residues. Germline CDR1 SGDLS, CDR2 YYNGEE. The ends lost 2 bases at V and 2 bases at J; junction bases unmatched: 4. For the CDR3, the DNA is TGTGCCAGCAGCGTTAGCGGGGATTACACAGATACGCAGTATTTT. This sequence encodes CASSVSGDYTDTQYF.

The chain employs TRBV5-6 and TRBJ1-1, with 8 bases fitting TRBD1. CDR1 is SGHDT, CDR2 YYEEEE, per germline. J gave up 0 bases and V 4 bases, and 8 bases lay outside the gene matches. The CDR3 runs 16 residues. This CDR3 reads CASSADRAPMNTEAFF. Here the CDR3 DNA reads TGTGCCAGCAGCGCGGACAGGGCCCCCATGAACACTGAAGCTTTCTTT.

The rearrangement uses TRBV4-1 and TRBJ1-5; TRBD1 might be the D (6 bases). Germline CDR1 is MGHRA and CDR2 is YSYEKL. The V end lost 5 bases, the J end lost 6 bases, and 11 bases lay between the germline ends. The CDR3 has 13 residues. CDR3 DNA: TGCGCCAGCAGCAAAGGGGGGGGTCAGCCCCAGCATTTT. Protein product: CASSKGGGQPQHF.

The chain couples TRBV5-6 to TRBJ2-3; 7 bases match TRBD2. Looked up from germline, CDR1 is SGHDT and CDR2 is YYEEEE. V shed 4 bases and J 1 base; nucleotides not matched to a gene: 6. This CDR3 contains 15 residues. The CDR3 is CASSLRAGGTDTQYF. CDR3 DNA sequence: TGTGCCAGCAGCCTGCGGGCGGGGGGCACAGATACGCAGTATTTT.

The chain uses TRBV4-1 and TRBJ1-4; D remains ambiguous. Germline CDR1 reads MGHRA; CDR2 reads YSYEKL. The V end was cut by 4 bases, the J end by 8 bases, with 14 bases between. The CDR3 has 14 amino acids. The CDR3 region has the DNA TGCGCCAGCAGCCCCCGCCCCGGGATCGAAAAACTGTTTTTT. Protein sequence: CASSPRPGIEKLFF.

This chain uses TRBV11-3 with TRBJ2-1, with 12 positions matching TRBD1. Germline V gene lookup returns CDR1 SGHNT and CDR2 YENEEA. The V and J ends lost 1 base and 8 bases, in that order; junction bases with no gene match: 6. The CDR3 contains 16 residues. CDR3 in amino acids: CASSLGGTGGRDEQFF. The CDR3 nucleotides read TGTGCCAGCAGCTTAGGGGGGACAGGGGGCAGGGATGAGCAGTTCTTC. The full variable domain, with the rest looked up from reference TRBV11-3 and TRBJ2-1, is EAGVVQSPRYKIIEKKQPVAFWCNPISGHNTLYWYLQNLGQGPELLIRYENEEAVDDSQLPKDRFSAERLKGVDSTLKIQPAELGDSAVYLCASSLGGTGGRDEQFFGPGTRLTVL.

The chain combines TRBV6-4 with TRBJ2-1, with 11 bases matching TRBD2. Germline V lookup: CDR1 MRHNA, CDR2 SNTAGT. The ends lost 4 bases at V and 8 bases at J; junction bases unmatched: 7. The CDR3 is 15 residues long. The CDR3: CASSAVAGGGDEQFF. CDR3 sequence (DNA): TGTGCCAGCAGTGCCGTAGCGGGGGGGGGCGATGAGCAGTTCTTC.

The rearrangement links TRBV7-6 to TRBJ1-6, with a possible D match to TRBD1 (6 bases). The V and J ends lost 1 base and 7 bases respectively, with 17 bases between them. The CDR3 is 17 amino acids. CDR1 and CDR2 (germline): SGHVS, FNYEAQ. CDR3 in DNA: TGTGCCAGCAGCTTAGGACCTCGGGGGGCGATCAATTCACCCCTCCACTTT. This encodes CASSLGPRGAINSPLHF.

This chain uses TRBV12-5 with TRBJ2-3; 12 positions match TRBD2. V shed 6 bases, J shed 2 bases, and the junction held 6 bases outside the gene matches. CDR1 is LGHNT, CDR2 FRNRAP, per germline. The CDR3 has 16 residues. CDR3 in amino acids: CASGTSGSYNTDTQYF. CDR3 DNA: TGTGCTAGTGGGACTAGCGGGAGTTATAACACAGATACGCAGTATTTT.

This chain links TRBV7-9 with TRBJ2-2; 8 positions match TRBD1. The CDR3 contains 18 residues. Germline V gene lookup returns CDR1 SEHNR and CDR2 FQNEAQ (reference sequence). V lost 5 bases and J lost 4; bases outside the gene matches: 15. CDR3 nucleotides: TGTGCCAGCAGCCCCAGGGGACAGGATCTGCGGGTCACCGGGGAGCTGTTTTTT. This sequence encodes CASSPRGQDLRVTGELFF.

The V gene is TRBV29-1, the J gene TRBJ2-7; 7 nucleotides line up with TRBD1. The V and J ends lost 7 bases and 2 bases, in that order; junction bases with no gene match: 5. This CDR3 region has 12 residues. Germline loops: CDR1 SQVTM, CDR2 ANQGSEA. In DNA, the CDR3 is TGCAGCGCTATGACAGGGCCCTACGAGCAGTACTTC. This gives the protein CSAMTGPYEQYF.

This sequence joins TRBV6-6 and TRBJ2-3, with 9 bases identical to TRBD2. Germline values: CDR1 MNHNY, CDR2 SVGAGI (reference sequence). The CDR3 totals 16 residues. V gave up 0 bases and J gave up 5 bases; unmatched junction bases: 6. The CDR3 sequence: CASSYSPAGGKDTQYF. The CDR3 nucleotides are TGTGCCAGCAGTTACTCGCCTGCGGGAGGGAAAGATACGCAGTATTTT.

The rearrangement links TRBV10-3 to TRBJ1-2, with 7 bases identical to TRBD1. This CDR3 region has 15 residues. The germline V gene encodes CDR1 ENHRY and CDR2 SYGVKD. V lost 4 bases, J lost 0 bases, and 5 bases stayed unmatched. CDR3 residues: CAISGGTVANYGYTF. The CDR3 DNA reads TGTGCCATCAGTGGGGGGACAGTAGCTAACTATGGCTACACCTTC.

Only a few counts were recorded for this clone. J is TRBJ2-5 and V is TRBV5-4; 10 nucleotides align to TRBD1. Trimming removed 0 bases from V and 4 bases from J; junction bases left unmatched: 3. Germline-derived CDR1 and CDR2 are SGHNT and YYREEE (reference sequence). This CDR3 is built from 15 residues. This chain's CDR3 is CASSLGQGAGETQYF. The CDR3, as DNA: TGTGCCAGCAGCTTGGGACAGGGGGCGGGAGAGACCCAGTACTTC.

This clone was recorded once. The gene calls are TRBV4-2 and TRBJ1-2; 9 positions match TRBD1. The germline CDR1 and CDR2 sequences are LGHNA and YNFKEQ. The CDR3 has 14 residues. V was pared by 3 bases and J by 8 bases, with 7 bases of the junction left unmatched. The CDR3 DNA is TGTGCCAGCAGCCATCGAGGGACAGGGAGGGGCTACACCTTC. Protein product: CASSHRGTGRGYTF.

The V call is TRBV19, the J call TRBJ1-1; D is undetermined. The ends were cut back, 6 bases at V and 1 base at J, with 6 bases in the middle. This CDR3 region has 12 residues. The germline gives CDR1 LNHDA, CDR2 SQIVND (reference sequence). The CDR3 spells CASSGWNTEAFF. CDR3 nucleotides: TGTGCCAGTAGCGGGTGGAACACTGAAGCTTTCTTT.

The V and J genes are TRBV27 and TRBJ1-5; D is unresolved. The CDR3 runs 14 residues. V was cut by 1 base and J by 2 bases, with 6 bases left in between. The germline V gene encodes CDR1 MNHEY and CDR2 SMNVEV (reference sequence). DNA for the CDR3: TGTGCCAGCAGTTTATACAGAGGCAATCAGCCCCAGCATTTT. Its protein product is CASSLYRGNQPQHF.

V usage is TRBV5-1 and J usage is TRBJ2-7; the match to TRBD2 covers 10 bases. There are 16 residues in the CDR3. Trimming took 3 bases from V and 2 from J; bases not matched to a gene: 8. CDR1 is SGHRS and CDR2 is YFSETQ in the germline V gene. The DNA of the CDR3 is TGCGCCAGCAGCTCCACCGGGACTAGCGCGACCTACGAGCAGTACTTC. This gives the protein CASSSTGTSATYEQYF.

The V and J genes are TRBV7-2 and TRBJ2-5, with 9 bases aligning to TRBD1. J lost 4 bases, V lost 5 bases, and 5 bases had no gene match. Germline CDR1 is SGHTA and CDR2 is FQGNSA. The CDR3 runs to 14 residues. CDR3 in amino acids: CASSTQGAGETQYF. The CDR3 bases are TGTGCCAGCAGCACACAGGGGGCCGGAGAGACCCAGTACTTC. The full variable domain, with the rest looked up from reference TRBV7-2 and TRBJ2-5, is GAGVSQSPSNKVTEKGKDVELRCDPISGHTALYWYRQSLGQGLEFLIYFQGNSAPDKSGLPSDRFSAERTGGSVSTLTIQRTQQEDSAVYLCASSTQGAGETQYFGPGTRLLVL.

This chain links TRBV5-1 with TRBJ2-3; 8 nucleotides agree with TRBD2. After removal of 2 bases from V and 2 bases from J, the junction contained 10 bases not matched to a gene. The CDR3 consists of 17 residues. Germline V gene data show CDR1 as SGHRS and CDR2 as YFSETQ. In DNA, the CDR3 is TGCGCCAGCAGCTTCAAGAGCGGGAGCGTCACCACAGATACGCAGTATTTT. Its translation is CASSFKSGSVTTDTQYF.